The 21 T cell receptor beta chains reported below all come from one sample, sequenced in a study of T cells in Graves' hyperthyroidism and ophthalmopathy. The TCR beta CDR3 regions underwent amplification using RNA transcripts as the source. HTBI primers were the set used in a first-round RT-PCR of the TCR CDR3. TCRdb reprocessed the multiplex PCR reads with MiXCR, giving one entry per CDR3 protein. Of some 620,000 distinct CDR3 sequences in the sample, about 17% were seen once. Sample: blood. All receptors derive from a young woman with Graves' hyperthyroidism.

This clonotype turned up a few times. The CDR3 protein is CASRTTGELFF. The CDR3 DNA is TGTGCCAGCAGGACAACCGGGGAGCTGTTTTTT. The genes are TRBV27 and TRBJ2-2; D is uncertain. Trimming pared 6 bases from V and 5 bases from J, leaving 4 bases between. Looked up from germline, CDR1 is MNHEY and CDR2 is SMNVEV (reference sequence). The CDR3 loop spans 11 amino acids.

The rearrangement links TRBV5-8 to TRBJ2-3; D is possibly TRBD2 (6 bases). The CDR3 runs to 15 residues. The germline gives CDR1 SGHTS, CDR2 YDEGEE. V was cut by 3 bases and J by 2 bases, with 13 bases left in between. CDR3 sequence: CASSSNQRVTDTQYF. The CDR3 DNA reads TGTGCCAGCAGCTCTAACCAGCGGGTCACAGATACGCAGTATTTT.

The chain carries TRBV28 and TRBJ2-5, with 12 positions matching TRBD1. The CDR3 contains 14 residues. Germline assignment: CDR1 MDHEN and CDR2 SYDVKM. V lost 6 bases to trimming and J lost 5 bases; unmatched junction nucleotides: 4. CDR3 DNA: TGTGCCAGCAGGGGACAGGGGGCAAGTGAGACCCAGTACTTC. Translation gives CASRGQGASETQYF.

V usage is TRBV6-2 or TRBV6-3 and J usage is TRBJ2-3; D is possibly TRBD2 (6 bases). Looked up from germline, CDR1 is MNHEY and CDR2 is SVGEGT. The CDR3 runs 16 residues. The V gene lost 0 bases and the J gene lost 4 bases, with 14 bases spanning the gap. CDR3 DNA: TGTGCCAGCAGTTACTCACGGAGGGCCGGGGCAGATACGCAGTATTTT. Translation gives CASSYSRRAGADTQYF.

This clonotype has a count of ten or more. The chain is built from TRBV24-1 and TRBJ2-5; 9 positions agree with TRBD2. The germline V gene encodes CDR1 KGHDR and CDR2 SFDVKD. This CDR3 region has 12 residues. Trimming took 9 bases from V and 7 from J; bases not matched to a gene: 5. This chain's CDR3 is CATEKAGGTQYF. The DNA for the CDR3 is TGTGCCACCGAGAAAGCGGGAGGGACCCAGTACTTC.

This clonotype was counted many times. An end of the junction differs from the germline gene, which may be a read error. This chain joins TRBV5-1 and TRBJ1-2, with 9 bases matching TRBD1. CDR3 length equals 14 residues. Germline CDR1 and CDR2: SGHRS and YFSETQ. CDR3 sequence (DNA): TGTGCCAGCAGTTTTGGGGACAGGGACTATGGCTACACCTTC. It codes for CASSFGDRDYGYTF.

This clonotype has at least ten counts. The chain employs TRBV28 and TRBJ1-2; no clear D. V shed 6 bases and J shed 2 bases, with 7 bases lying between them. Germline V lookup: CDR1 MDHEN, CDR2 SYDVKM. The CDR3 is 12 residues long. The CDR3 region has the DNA TGTGCCAGCAGGCCCGGCAACTATGGCTACACCTTC. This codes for CASRPGNYGYTF.

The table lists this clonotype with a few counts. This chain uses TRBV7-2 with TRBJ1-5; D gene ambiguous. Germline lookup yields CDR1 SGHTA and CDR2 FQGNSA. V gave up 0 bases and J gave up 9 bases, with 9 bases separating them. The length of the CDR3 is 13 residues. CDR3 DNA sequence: TGTGCCAGCAGCTTAGCACGGGAAAGGCCCCAGCATTTT. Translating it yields CASSLARERPQHF.

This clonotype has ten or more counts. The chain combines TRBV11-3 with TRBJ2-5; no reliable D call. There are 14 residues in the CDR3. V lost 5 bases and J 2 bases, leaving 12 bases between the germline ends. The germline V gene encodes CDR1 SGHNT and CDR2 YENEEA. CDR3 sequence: CASSPISGQETQYF. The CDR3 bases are TGTGCCAGCAGCCCTATCTCGGGTCAAGAGACCCAGTACTTC. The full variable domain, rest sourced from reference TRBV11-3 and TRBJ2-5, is EAGVVQSPRYKIIEKKQPVAFWCNPISGHNTLYWYLQNLGQGPELLIRYENEEAVDDSQLPKDRFSAERLKGVDSTLKIQPAELGDSAVYLCASSPISGQETQYFGPGTRLLVL.

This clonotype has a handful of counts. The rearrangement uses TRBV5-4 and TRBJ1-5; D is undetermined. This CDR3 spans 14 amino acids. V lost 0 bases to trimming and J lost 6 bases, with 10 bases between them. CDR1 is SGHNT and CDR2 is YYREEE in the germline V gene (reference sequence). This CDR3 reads CASSLDLGSQPQHF. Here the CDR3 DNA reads TGTGCCAGCAGCTTGGACCTGGGCAGTCAGCCCCAGCATTTT.

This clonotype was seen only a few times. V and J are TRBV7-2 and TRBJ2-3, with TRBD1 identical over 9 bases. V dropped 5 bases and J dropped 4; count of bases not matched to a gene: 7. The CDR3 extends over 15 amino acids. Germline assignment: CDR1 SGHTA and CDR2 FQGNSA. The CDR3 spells CASSAGQGRADTQYF. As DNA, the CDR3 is TGTGCCAGCAGCGCCGGACAGGGGAGGGCAGATACGCAGTATTTT.

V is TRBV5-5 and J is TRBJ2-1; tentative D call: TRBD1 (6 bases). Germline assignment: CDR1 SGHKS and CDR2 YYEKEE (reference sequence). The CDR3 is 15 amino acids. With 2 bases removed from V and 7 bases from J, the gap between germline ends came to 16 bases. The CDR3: CASSLWLQGINEQFF. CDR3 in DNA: TGTGCCAGCAGCTTATGGCTACAGGGTATAAATGAGCAGTTCTTC.

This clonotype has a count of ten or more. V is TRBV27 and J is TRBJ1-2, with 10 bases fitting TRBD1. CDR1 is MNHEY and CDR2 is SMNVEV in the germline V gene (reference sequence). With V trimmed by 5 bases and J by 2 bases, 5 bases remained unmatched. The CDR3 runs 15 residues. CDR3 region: CASSLGQGINYGYTF. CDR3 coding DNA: TGTGCCAGCAGTCTGGGACAGGGGATCAACTATGGCTACACCTTC.

The CDR3 DNA reads as TGTGCCAGCAGCCAAGTTGATGTAAGGGACAATGAGCAGTTCTTC. It yields the protein CASSQVDVRDNEQFF. This chain uses TRBV3-1 with TRBJ2-1, with D uncertain. There are 15 residues in the CDR3. CDR1 and CDR2 (germline): LGHDT, YNNKEL (reference sequence). Trimming pared 1 base from V and 5 bases from J, leaving 12 bases between.

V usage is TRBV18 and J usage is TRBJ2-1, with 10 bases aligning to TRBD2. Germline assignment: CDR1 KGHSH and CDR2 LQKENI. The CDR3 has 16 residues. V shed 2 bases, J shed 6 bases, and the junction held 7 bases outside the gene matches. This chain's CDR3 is CASSPASGSTGNEQFF. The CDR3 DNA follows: TGTGCCAGCTCACCAGCTAGCGGGAGCACGGGCAATGAGCAGTTCTTC.

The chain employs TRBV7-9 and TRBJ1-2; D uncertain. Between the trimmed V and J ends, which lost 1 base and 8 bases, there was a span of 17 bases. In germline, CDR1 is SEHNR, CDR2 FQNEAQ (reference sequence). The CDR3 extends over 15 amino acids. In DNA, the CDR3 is TGTGCCAGCAGCTTAGATGGCGCGGCCATTCGGGGCTACACCTTC. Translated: CASSLDGAAIRGYTF.

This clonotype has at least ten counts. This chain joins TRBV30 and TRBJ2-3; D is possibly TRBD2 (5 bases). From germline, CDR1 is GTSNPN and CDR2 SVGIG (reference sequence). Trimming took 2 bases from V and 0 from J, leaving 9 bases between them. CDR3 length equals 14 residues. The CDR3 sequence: CAWSPGSSTDTQYF. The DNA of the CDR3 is TGTGCCTGGAGTCCGGGATCTAGCACAGATACGCAGTATTTT.

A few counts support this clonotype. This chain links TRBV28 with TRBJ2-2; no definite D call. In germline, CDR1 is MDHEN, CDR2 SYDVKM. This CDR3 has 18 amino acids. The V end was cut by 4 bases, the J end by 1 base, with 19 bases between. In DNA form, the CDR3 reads TGTGCCAGCAGTTCCCCCCTGATGGATGGTGGGAACACCGGGGAGCTGTTTTTT. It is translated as CASSSPLMDGGNTGELFF.

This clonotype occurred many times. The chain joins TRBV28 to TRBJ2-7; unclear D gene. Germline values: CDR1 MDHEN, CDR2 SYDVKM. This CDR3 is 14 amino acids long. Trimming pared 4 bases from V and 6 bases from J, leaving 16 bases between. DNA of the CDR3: TGTGCCAGCAGTTGGGCCAGAGGATGGGGCGAGCAGTACTTC. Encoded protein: CASSWARGWGEQYF. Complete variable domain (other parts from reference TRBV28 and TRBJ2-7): DVKVTQSSRYLVKRTGEKVFLECVQDMDHENMFWYRQDPGLGLRLIYFSYDVKMKEKGDIPEGYSVSREKKERFSLILESASTNQTSMYLCASSWARGWGEQYFGPGTRLTVT.

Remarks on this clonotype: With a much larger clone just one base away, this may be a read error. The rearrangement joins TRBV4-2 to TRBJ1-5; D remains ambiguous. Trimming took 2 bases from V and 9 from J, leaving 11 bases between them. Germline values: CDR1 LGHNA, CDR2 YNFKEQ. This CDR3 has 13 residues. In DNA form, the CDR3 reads TGTGCCAGCAGCCAAAACGGGGTAGTGCCCCAGCATTTT. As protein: CASSQNGVVPQHF.

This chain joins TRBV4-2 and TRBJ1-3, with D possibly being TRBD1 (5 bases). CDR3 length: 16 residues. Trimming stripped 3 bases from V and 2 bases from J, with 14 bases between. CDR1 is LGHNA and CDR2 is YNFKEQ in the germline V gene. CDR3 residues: CASSHRDGGTGNTIYF. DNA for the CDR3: TGTGCCAGCAGCCACCGGGACGGGGGGACTGGAAACACCATATATTTT.